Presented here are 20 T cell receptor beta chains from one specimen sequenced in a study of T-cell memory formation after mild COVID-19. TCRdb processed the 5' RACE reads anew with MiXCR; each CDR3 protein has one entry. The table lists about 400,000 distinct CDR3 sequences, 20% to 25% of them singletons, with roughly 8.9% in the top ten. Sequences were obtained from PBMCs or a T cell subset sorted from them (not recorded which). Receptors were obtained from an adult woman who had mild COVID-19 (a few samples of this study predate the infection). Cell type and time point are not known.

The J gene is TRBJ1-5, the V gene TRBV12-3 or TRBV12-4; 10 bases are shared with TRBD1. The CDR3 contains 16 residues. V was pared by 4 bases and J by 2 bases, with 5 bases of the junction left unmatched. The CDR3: CASSYGDRGGNQPQHF. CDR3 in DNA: TGTGCCAGCAGTTATGGGGACAGGGGAGGCAATCAGCCCCAGCATTTT.

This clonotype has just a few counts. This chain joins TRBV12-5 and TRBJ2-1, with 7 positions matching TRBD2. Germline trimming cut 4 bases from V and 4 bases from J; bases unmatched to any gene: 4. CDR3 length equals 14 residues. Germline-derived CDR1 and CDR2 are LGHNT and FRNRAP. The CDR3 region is CASGSLGGYNEQFF. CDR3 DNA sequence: TGTGCTAGTGGTTCCCTGGGGGGGTACAATGAGCAGTTCTTC.

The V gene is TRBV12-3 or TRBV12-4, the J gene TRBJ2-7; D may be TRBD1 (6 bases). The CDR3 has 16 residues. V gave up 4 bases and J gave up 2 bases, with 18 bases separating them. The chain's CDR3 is CASSWGHSEKTYEQYF. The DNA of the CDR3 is TGTGCCAGCAGTTGGGGGCACAGTGAAAAGACCTACGAGCAGTACTTC.

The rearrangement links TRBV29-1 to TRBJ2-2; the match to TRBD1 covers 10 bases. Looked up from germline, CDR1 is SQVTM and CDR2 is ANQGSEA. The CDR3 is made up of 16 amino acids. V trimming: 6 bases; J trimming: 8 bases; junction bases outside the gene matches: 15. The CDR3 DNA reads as TGCAGCGTAGAGACCTGGGACAGGGGAGTTTCGGGGGAGCTGTTTTTT. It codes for CSVETWDRGVSGELFF.

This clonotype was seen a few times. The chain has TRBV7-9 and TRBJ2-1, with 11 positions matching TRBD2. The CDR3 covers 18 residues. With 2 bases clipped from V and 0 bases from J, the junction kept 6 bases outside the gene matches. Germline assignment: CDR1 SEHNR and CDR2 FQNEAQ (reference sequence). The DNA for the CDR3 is TGTGCCAGCAGCTTATTTGCCGGGACTAGCGGCTCCTACAATGAGCAGTTCTTC. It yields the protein CASSLFAGTSGSYNEQFF.

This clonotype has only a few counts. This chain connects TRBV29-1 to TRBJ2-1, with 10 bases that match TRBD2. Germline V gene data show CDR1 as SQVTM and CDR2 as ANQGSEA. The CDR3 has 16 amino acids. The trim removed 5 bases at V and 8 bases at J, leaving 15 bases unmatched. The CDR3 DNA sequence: TGCAGCGTTCTCCTCCCCGGACTAGCGGCGGGGGATGAGCAGTTCTTC. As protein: CSVLLPGLAAGDEQFF.

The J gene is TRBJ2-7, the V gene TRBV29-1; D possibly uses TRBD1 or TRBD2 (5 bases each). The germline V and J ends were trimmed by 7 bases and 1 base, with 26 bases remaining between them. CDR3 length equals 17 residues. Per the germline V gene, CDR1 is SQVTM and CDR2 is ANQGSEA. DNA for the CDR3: TGCAGCGCTCTCGTGCCGCGACCGGGACCAGGGTCCTACGAGCAGTACTTC. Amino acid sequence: CSALVPRPGPGSYEQYF.

CDR3 bases: TGTGCCAGCAGTTTGGGTGGGGGGGCCCTCGATGAGCAGTTCTTC. It specifies CASSLGGGALDEQFF. The genes are TRBV12-3 or TRBV12-4 and TRBJ2-1; weak D call: TRBD2 (7 bases). Between the trimmed V and J ends, which lost 3 bases and 8 bases, there was a span of 17 bases. There are 15 residues in the CDR3.

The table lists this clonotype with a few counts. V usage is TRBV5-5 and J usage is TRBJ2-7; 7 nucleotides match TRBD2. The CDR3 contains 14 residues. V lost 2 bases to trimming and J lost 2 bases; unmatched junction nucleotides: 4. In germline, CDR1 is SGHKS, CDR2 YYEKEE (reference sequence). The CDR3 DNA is TGTGCCAGCAGCTTAGCGGGAACTACCTACGAGCAGTACTTC. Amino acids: CASSLAGTTYEQYF.

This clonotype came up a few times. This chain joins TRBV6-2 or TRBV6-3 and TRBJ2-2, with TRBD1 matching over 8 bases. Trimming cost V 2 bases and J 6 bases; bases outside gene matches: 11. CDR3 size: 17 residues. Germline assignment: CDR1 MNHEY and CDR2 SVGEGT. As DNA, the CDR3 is TGTGCCAGCAGTTACCCTATTATGACAGGGGAACCCGGGGAGCTGTTTTTT. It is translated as CASSYPIMTGEPGELFF.

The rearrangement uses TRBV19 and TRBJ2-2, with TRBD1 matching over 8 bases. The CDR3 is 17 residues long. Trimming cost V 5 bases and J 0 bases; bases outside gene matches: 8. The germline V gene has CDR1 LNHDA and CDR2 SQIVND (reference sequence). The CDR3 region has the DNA TGTGCCAGTAGTCCAATGGACAGGGTCCCGAACACCGGGGAGCTGTTTTTT. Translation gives CASSPMDRVPNTGELFF.

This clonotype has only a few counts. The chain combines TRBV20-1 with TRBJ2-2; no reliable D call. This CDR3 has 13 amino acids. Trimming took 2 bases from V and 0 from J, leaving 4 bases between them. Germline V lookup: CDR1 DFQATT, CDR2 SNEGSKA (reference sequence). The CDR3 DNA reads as TGCAGTGCTAGATACGCGAACACCGGGGAGCTGTTTTTT. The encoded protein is CSARYANTGELFF.

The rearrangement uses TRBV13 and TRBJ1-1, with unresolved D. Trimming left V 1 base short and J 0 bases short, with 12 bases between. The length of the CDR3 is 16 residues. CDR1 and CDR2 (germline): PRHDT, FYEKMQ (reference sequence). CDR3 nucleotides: TGTGCCAGCAGCTTAGTGGGAAGCAAAATGAACACTGAAGCTTTCTTT. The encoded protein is CASSLVGSKMNTEAFF.

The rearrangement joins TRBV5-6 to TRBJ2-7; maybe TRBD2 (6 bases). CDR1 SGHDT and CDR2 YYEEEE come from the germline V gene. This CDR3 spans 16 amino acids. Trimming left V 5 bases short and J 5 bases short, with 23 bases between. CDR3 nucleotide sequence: TGTGCCAGCAGACAGGCCGGGACTTCCTGGGTCCACGAGCAGTACTTC. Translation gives CASRQAGTSWVHEQYF.

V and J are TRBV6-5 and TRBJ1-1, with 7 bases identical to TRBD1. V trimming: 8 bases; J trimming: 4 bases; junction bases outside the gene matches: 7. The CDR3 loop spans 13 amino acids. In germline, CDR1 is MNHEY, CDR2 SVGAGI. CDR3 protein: CASSRGQSTEAFF. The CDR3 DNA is TGTGCCAGCTCACGGGGACAGAGCACTGAAGCTTTCTTT.

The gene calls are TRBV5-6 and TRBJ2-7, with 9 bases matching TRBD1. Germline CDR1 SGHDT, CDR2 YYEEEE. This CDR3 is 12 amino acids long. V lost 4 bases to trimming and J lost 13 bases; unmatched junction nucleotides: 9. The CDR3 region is CASSRPGDREYF. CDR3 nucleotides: TGTGCCAGCAGCCGTCCAGGGGACAGGGAATACTTC.

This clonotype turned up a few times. CDR3 coding DNA: TGTGCCAGCAGTTCGGCCGGGACAGGGTTTGACTCACCCCTCCACTTT. The encoded protein is CASSSAGTGFDSPLHF. This chain connects TRBV12-3 or TRBV12-4 to TRBJ1-6; 9 bases match TRBD1. The CDR3 runs to 16 residues. With 4 bases clipped from V and 10 bases from J, the junction kept 11 bases outside the gene matches.

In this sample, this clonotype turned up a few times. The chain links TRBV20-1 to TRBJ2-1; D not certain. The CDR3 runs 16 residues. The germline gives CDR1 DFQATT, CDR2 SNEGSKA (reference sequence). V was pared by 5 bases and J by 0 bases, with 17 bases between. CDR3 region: CSARPLLMGSYNEQFF. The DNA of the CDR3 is TGCAGTGCTCGCCCTCTACTCATGGGCTCCTACAATGAGCAGTTCTTC.

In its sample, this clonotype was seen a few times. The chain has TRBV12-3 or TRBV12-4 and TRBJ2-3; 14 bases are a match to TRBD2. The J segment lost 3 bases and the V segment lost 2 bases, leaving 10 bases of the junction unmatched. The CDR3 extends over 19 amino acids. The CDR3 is CASSLNIGTSGGYTDTQYF. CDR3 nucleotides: TGTGCCAGCAGTTTAAATATTGGGACTAGCGGGGGATATACAGATACGCAGTATTTT.

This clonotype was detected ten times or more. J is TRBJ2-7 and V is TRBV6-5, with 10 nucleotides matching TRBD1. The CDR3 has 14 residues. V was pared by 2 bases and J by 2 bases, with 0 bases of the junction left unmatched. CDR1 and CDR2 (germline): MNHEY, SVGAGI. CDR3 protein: CASSYGQGAYEQYF. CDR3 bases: TGTGCCAGCAGTTACGGACAGGGGGCCTACGAGCAGTACTTC.